This TCR beta chain is from a study of T cells in Graves' hyperthyroidism and ophthalmopathy. V lost 3 bases and J lost 0, with 5 bases in between. The V gene's germline CDR1 is LNHNV and CDR2 YYDKDF (reference sequence). The CDR3 contains 14 residues. Study findings and constraints: Ophthalmopathy was told apart from stable hyperthyroidism by a 13 V-J model.

Researchers took RNA transcripts and amplified the TCR beta CDR3 regions from them. The HTBI primer set was used in a first-round RT-PCR of the TCR CDR3. MiXCR was run by TCRdb on the multiplex PCR reads, yielding one entry per CDR3 protein. The data hold hundreds of thousands of distinct CDR3 sequences, with roughly 14% observed a single time. This clonotype came up a few times. Its antigen is still unknown. Sample: blood. V is TRBV15 and J is TRBJ1-4; no definite D call. The TCR was taken from a woman aged 18-29 years with Graves' hyperthyroidism. The CDR3 DNA reads TGTGCCACCAGCAGGGACCCAACTAATGAAAAACTGTTTTTT. Its protein product is CATSRDPTNEKLFF.